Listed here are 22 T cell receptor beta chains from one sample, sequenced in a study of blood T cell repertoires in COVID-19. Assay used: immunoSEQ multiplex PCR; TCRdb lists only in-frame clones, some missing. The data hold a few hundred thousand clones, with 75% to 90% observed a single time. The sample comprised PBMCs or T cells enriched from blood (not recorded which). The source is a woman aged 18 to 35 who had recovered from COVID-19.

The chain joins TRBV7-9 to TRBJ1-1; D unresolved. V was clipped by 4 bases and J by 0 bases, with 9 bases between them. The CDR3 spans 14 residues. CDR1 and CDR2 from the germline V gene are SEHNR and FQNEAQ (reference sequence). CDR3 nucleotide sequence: TGTGCCAGCAGCTCTCTAGACTTGAACACTGAAGCTTTCTTT. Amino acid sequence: CASSSLDLNTEAFF. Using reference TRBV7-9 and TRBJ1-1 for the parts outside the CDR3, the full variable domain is DTGVSQNPRHKITKRGQNVTFRCDPISEHNRLYWYRQTLGQGPEFLTYFQNEAQLEKSRLLSDRFSAERPKGSFSTLEIQRTEQGDSAMYLCASSSLDLNTEAFFGQGTRLTVV.

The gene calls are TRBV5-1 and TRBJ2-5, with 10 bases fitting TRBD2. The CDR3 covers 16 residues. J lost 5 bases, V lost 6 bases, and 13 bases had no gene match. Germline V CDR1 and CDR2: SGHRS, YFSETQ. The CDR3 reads CASIRDLAGARETQYF. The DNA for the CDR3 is TGCGCCAGCATCCGGGACCTAGCGGGGGCCCGGGAGACCCAGTACTTC.

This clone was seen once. For the CDR3, the DNA is TGTGCCAGCAGTCCGCCGGGGGTGGAGACCCAGTACTTC. Translating it yields CASSPPGVETQYF. The chain joins TRBV5-6 to TRBJ2-5, with D possibly being TRBD2 (6 bases). The germline CDR1 and CDR2 sequences are SGHDT and YYEEEE. V was cut by 5 bases and J by 5 bases, with 13 bases left in between. The CDR3 consists of 13 residues. Using reference TRBV5-6 and TRBJ2-5 for the parts outside the CDR3, the full variable domain is DAGVTQSPTHLIKTRGQQVTLRCSPKSGHDTVSWYQQALGQGPQFIFQYYEEEERQRGNFPDRFSGHQFPNYSSELNVNALLLGDSALYLCASSPPGVETQYFGPGTRLLVL.

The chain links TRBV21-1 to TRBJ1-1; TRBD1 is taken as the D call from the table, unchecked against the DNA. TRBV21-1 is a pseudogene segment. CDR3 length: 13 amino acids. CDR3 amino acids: CASSKGANTEAFF. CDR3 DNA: TGTGCCAGCAGCAAGGGGGCTAACACTGAAGCTTTCTTT.

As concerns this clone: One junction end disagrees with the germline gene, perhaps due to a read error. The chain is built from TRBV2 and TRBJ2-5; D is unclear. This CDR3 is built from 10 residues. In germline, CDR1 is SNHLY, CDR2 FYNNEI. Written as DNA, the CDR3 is TGTGCCAGCAGCGAAGAGACCCAGTACTTC. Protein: CASSEETQYF.

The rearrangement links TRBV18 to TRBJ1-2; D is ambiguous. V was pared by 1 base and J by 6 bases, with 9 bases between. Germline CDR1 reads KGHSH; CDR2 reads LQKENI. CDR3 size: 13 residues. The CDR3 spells CASSPLGEDGYTF. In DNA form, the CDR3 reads TGTGCCAGCTCACCACTTGGCGAGGATGGCTACACCTTC.

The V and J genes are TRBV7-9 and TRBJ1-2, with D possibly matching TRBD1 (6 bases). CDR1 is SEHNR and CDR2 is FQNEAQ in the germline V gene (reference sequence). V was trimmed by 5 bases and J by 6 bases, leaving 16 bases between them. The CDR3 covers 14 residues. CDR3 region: CASSVGRGEDGYTF. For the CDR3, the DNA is TGTGCCAGCAGCGTTGGCAGGGGCGAGGATGGCTACACCTTC.

CDR3 sequence (DNA): TGTGCCAGCATTCGATTAGCGGGATTCACAGATACGCAGTATTTT. It encodes CASIRLAGFTDTQYF. V gene TRBV6-4 combines with J gene TRBJ2-3; TRBD2 agrees at 8 bases. Germline CDR1 and CDR2: MRHNA and SNTAGT. Unmatched junction bases numbered 8, after V lost 7 bases and J lost 2 bases. The CDR3 totals 15 residues.

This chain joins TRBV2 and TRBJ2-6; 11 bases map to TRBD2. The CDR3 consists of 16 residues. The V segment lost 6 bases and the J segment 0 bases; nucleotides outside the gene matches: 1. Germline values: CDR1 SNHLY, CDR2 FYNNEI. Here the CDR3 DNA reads TGTGCCAGCAGGCTAGCGGGGGGCTCTGGGGCCAACGTCCTGACTTTC. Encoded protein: CASRLAGGSGANVLTF.

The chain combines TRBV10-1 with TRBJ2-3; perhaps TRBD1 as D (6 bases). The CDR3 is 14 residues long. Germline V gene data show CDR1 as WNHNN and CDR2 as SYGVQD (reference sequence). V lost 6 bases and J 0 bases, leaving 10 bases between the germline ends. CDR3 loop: CASRQGASTDTQYF. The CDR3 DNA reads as TGCGCCAGCAGACAGGGAGCAAGCACAGATACGCAGTATTTT.

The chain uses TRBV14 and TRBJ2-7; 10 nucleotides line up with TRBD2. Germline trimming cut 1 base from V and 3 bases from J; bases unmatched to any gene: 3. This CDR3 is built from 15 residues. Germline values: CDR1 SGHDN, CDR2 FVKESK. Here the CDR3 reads CASSQASGGGYEQYF. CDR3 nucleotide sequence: TGTGCCAGCAGCCAAGCTAGCGGGGGAGGCTACGAGCAGTACTTC.

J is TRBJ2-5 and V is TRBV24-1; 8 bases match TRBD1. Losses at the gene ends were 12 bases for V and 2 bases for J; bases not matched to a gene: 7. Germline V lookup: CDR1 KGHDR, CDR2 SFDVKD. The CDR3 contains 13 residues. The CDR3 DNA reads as TGTGCCCCCCCCCGGGACAGGCAAGAGACCCAGTACTTC. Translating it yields CAPPRDRQETQYF.

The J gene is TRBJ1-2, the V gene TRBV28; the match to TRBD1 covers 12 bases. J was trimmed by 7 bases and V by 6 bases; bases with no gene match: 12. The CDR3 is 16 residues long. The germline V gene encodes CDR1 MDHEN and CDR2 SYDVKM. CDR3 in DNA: TGTGCCAGCAGCCCCTCGGGGGACAGGGGGCGGGCTGGCTACACCTTC. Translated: CASSPSGDRGRAGYTF.

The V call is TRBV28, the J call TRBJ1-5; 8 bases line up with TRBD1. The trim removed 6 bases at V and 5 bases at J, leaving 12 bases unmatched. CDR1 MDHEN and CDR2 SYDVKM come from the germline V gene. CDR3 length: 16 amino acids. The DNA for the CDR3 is TGTGCCAGCAGCCGCTTAGCGGACAGGGTGGATCAGCCCCAGCATTTT. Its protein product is CASSRLADRVDQPQHF.

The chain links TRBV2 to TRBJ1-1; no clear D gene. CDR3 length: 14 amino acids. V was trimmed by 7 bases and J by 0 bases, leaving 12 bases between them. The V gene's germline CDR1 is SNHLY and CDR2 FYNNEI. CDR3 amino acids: CASTGDVVNTEAFF. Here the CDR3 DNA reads TGTGCCAGCACCGGAGATGTCGTGAACACTGAAGCTTTCTTT. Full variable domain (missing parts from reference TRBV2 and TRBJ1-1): EPEVTQTPSHQVTQMGQEVILRCVPISNHLYFYWYRQILGQKVEFLVSFYNNEISEKSEIFDDQFSVERPDGSNFTLKIRSTKLEDSAMYFCASTGDVVNTEAFFGQGTRLTVV.

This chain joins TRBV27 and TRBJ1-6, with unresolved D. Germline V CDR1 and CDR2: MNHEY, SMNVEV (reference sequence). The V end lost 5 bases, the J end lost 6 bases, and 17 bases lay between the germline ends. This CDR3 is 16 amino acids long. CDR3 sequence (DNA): TGTGCCAGCAGTCACGGGGTGCCTTTGGGTAATTCACCCCTCCACTTT. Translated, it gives CASSHGVPLGNSPLHF.

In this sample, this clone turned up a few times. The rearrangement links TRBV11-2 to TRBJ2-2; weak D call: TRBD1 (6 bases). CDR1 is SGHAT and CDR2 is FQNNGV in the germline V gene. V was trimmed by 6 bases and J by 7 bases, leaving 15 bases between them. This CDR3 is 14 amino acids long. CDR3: CASSTQGHGGELFF. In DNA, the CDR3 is TGTGCCAGCAGTACACAGGGTCACGGCGGGGAGCTGTTTTTT.

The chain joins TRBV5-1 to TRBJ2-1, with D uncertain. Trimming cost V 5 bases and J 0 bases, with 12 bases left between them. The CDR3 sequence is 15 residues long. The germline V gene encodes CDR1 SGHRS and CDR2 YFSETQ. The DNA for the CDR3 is TGCGCCAGCAGATTTCGCCCTAGCTCCTACAATGAGCAGTTCTTC. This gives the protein CASRFRPSSYNEQFF.

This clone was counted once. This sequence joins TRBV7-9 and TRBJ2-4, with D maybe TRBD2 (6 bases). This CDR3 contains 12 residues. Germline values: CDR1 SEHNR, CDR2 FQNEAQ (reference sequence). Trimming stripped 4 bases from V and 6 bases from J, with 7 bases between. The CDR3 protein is CASSSEGNIQYF. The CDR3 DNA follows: TGTGCCAGCAGCTCGGAGGGAAACATTCAGTACTTC.

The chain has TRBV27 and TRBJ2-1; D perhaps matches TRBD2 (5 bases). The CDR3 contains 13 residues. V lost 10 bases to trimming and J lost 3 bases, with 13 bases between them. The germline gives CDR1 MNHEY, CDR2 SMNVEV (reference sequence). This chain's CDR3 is CATKGDHYNEQFF. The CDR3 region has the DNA TGTGCCACCAAGGGAGACCACTACAATGAGCAGTTCTTC.

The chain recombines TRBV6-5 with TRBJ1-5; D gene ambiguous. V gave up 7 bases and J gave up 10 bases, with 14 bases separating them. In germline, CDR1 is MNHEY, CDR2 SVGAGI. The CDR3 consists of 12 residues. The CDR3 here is CASISGSQPQHF. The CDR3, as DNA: TGTGCCAGCATTTCAGGTTCACAACCCCAGCATTTT.

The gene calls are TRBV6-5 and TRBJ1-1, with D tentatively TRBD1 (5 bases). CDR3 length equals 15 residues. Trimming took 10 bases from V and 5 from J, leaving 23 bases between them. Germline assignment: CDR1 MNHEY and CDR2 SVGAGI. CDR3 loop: CATQRLGGEGTEAFF. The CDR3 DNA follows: TGTGCCACCCAACGGCTGGGGGGGGAGGGTACTGAAGCTTTCTTT.